One and the same sample provided the 10 T cell receptor beta chains below, sequenced in a study of CD8+ T cells in alopecia areata. Extracted RNA was reverse transcribed into cDNA, the sequencing template. Measured with immunoSEQ multiplex PCR; TCRdb has only the in-frame clones, and not every one. Of 150,000 to 200,000 clones detected, roughly 60% appear once; the ten largest clones hold under 1.2%. Treatment defined: oral pan-JAK inhibitor, 5-10 mg twice daily. The sample consisted of CD4+ T cells sorted from blood, taken at week 24, from a patient treated with tofacitinib. The receptor set was obtained from a human donor with alopecia areata.

This clone showed up just a few times. CDR3 amino acids: CASSTSTGELFF. The DNA of the CDR3 is TGTGCCAGCAGCACCAGTACCGGGGAGCTGTTTTTT. The chain links TRBV7-3 to TRBJ2-2; no clear D. V lost 5 bases, J lost 5 bases, and 6 bases lay in between. The CDR3 spans 12 residues. From germline, CDR1 is SGHTA and CDR2 FQGTGA.

The chain has TRBV2 and TRBJ1-1; D gene unclear. The ends were cut back, 4 bases at V and 0 bases at J, with 3 bases in the middle. CDR1 is SNHLY, CDR2 FYNNEI, per germline. This CDR3 is built from 12 residues. The CDR3 sequence: CASSGLNTEAFF. DNA of the CDR3: TGTGCCAGCAGTGGCCTGAACACTGAAGCTTTCTTT.

The chain employs TRBV5-4 and TRBJ2-7, with 13 positions matching TRBD2. The CDR3 has 15 residues. CDR1 and CDR2 from the germline V gene are SGHNT and YYREEE (reference sequence). V shed 3 bases and J 6 bases; nucleotides not matched to a gene: 6. The CDR3: CASSSSGLAGAEQYF. The CDR3 bases are TGTGCCAGCAGCTCATCTGGACTAGCGGGGGCCGAGCAGTACTTC.

This chain joins TRBV30 and TRBJ1-6; no reliable D call. Germline CDR1 reads GTSNPN; CDR2 reads SVGIG (reference sequence). The CDR3 has 13 residues. As DNA, the CDR3 is TGTGGGGTCCGGAAGGCGGTTAATTCACCCCTCCACTTT. Amino acids: CGVRKAVNSPLHF. Looking up the rest from reference TRBV30 and TRBJ1-6 gives the full variable domain: SQTIHQWPATLVQPVGSPLSLECTVEGTSNPNLYWYRQAAGRGLQLLFYSVGIGQISSEVPQNLSASRPQDRQFILSSKKLLLSDSGFYLCGVRKAVNSPLHFGNGTRLTVT.

This sequence joins TRBV15 and TRBJ1-5; D is unresolved. The CDR3 covers 15 residues. Deletions cut 0 bases from V and 5 bases from J, with 11 bases between. Germline-derived CDR1 and CDR2 are LNHNV and YYDKDF (reference sequence). The CDR3 DNA follows: TGTGCCACCAGCAGAGAACCATTACAGTATCAGCCCCAGCATTTT. Translation gives CATSREPLQYQPQHF.

The V and J genes are TRBV29-1 and TRBJ2-6; D might be TRBD1 (5 bases). Trimming cost V 6 bases and J 0 bases, with 12 bases left between them. The CDR3 covers 15 residues. Germline lookup yields CDR1 SQVTM and CDR2 ANQGSEA. The CDR3, as DNA: TGCAGCGTGGCCAGTGACAGCTCTGGGGCCAACGTCCTGACTTTC. It translates to CSVASDSSGANVLTF.

Only one count was recorded for this clone. An end of the junction differs from the germline gene, which may be a read error. The V and J genes are TRBV27 and TRBJ2-1; TRBD2 aligns across 13 bases. The germline V gene encodes CDR1 MNHEY and CDR2 SMNVEV (reference sequence). The CDR3 totals 15 residues. The CDR3 nucleotides are TGTGCCAGCAGCATCGGGACTAGCGGGAACAAGGAGCAGTTCTTC. This sequence encodes CASSIGTSGNKEQFF.

This clone was observed once. The V and J genes are TRBV20-1 and TRBJ1-1; D gene unclear. Germline CDR1 DFQATT, CDR2 SNEGSKA (reference sequence). V lost 1 base, J lost 7 bases, and 7 bases lay in between. The CDR3 length is 11 residues. The CDR3 region is CSARGEIEAFF. The CDR3 coding sequence is TGCAGTGCTAGAGGGGAGATTGAAGCTTTCTTT.

This chain uses TRBV6-5 with TRBJ1-2, with D possibly TRBD1 on 6 matching bases. Trimming took 6 bases from V and 4 from J, leaving 15 bases between them. The CDR3 extends over 14 amino acids. From germline, CDR1 is MNHEY and CDR2 SVGAGI. CDR3 nucleotides: TGTGCCAGCAGCGCCGATGGGGGCGGCTATGGCTACACCTTC. Translation gives CASSADGGGYGYTF.

V usage is TRBV5-1 and J usage is TRBJ2-7; 11 bases align to TRBD2. The CDR3 has 15 residues. After removal of 6 bases from V and 3 bases from J, the junction contained 8 bases not matched to a gene. Germline CDR1 reads SGHRS; CDR2 reads YFSETQ. The CDR3 region is CASKLLAGANYEQYF. CDR3 bases: TGCGCCAGCAAACTACTAGCGGGGGCCAACTACGAGCAGTACTTC.